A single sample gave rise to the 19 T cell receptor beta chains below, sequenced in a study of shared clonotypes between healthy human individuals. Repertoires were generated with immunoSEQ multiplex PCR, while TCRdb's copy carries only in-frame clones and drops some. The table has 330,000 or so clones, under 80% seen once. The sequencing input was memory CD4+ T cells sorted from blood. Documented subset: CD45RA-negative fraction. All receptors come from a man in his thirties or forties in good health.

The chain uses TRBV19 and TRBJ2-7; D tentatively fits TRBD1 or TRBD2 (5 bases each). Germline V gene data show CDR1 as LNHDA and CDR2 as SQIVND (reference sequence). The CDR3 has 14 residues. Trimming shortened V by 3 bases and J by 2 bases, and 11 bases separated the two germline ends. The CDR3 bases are TGTGCCAGTAGTATTAGCGACAGTACCTACGAGCAGTACTTC. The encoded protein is CASSISDSTYEQYF.

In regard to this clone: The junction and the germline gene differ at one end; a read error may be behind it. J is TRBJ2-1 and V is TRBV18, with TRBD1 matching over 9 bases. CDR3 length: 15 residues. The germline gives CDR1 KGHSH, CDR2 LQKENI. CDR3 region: CASSPQGASYNEQFF. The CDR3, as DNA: TGTGCCAGCTCGCCACAGGGGGCCTCCTACAATGAGCAGTTCTTC.

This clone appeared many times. CDR3 nucleotide sequence: TGTGCCAGCGCCAGGGATAGACAAGAGACCCAGTACTTC. Amino acids: CASARDRQETQYF. The chain carries TRBV6-6 and TRBJ2-5; a weak D match, TRBD1 (5 bases). Germline CDR1 reads MNHNY; CDR2 reads SVGAGI (reference sequence). V lost 8 bases and J 2 bases, leaving 12 bases between the germline ends. The CDR3 is 13 residues long.

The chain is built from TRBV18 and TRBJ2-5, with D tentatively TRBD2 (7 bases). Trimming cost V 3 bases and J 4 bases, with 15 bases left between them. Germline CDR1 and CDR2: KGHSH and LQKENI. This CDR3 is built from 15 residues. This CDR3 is CASSPPRRGGETQYF. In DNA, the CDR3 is TGTGCCAGCTCACCGCCTCGTAGGGGGGGAGAGACCCAGTACTTC.

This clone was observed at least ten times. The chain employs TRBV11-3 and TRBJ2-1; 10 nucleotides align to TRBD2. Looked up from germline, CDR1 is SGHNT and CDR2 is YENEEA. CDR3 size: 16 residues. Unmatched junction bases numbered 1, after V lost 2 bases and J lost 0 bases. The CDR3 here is CASSLPSGSSYNEQFF. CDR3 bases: TGTGCCAGCAGCTTACCTAGCGGGAGCTCCTACAATGAGCAGTTCTTC.

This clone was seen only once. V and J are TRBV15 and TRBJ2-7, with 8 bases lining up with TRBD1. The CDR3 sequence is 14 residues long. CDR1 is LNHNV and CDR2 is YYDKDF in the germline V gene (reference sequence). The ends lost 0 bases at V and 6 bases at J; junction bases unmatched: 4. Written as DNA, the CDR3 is TGTGCCACCAGCAGAGATCGGACAGGGTCCGAGCAGTACTTC. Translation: CATSRDRTGSEQYF.

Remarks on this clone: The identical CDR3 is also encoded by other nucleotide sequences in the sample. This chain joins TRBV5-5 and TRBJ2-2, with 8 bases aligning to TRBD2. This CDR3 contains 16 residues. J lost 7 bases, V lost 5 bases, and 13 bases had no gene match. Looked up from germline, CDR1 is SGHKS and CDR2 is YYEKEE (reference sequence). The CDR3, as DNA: TGTGCCAGCAGTTATATACGGGGGGGTTTGGACGGGGAGCTGTTTTTT. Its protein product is CASSYIRGGLDGELFF.

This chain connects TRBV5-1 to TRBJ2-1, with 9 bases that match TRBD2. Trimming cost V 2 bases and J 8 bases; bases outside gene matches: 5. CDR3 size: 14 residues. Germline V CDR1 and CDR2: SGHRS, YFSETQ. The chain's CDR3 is CASSLAGGTYEQFF. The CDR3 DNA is TGCGCCAGCAGCTTAGCGGGAGGTACCTATGAGCAGTTCTTC.

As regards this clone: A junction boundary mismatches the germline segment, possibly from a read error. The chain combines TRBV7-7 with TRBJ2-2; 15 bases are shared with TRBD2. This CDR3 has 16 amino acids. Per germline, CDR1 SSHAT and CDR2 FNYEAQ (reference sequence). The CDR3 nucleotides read TGTGCTAGCAGCTTGGGACTAGCGGGAGGAGCAGGGGAGCTGTTTTTT. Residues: CASSLGLAGGAGELFF.

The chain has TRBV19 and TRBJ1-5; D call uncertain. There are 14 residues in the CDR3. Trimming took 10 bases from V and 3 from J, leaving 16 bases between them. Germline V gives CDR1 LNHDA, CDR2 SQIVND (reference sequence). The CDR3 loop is CATRPRQYNQPQHF. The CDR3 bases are TGTGCCACCCGACCCCGGCAGTACAATCAGCCCCAGCATTTT.

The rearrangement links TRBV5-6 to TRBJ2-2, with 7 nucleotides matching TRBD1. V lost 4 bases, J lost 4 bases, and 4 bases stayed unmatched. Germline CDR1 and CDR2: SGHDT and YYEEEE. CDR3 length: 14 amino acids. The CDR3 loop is CASSGRQGTGELFF. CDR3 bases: TGTGCCAGCAGCGGACGACAGGGCACCGGGGAGCTGTTTTTT.

CDR3 coding DNA: TGTGCCGCTGCAGGGGGCTTGGCCACTGAAGCTTTCTTT. Protein product: CAAAGGLATEAFF. V usage is TRBV10-3 and J usage is TRBJ1-1; TRBD1 aligns across 8 bases. V lost 11 bases, J lost 4 bases, and 9 bases stayed unmatched. CDR1 is ENHRY, CDR2 SYGVKD, per germline. There are 13 residues in the CDR3.

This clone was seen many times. For the CDR3, the DNA is TGTGCCAGCAGCTTAGAACCGGGACGGGGGATCTACGAGCAGTACTTC. This codes for CASSLEPGRGIYEQYF. The chain uses TRBV7-6 and TRBJ2-7, with D tentatively TRBD2 (6 bases). The CDR3 extends over 16 amino acids. V was trimmed by 1 base and J by 3 bases, leaving 16 bases between them. Germline CDR1 reads SGHVS; CDR2 reads FNYEAQ.

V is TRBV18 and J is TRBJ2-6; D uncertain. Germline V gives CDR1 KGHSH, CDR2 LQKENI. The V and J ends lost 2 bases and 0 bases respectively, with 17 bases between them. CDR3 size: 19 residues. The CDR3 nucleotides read TGTGCCAGCTCACCAACTCGACAAACCCTAAGCTCTGGGGCCAACGTCCTGACTTTC. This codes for CASSPTRQTLSSGANVLTF.

In DNA, the CDR3 is TGTGCCAGCAGCTTGGATCCTGGACAGCTACTTCTGGATACGCAGTATTTT. Its protein is CASSLDPGQLLLDTQYF. The chain carries TRBV5-4 and TRBJ2-3, with D possibly being TRBD1 (6 bases). The CDR3 sequence is 17 residues long. V shed 0 bases and J shed 6 bases, with 20 bases lying between them. Germline values: CDR1 SGHNT, CDR2 YYREEE (reference sequence).

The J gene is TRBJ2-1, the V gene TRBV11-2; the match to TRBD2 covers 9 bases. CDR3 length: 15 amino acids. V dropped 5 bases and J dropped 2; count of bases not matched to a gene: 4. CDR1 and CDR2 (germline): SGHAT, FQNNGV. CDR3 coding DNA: TGTGCCAGCAGCCGCGGGAGGGCCGCCTACAATGAGCAGTTCTTC. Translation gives CASSRGRAAYNEQFF.

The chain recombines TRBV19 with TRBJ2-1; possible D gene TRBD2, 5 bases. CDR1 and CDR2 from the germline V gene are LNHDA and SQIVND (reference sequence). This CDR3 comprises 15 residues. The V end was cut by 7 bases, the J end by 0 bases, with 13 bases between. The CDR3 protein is CASTLSGVSYNEQFF. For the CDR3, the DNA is TGTGCCAGTACCCTAAGCGGAGTCTCCTACAATGAGCAGTTCTTC.

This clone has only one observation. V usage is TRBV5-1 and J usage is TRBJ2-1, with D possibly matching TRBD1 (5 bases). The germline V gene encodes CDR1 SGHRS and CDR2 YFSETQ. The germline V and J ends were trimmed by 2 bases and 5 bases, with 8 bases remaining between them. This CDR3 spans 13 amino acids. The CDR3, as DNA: TGCGCCAGCAGCTTCGGACAACACAATGAGCAGTTCTTC. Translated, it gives CASSFGQHNEQFF. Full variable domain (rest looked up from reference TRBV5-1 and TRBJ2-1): KAGVTQTPRYLIKTRGQQVTLSCSPISGHRSVSWYQQTPGQGLQFLFEYFSETQRNKGNFPGRFSGRQFSNSRSEMNVSTLELGDSALYLCASSFGQHNEQFFGPGTRLTVL.

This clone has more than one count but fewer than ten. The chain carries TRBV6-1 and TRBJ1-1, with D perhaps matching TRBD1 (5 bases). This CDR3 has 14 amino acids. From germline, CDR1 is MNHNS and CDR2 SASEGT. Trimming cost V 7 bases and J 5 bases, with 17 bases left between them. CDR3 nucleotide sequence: TGTGCCAGCAACCGGGGCCCTCAAGGAACTGAAGCTTTCTTT. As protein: CASNRGPQGTEAFF.